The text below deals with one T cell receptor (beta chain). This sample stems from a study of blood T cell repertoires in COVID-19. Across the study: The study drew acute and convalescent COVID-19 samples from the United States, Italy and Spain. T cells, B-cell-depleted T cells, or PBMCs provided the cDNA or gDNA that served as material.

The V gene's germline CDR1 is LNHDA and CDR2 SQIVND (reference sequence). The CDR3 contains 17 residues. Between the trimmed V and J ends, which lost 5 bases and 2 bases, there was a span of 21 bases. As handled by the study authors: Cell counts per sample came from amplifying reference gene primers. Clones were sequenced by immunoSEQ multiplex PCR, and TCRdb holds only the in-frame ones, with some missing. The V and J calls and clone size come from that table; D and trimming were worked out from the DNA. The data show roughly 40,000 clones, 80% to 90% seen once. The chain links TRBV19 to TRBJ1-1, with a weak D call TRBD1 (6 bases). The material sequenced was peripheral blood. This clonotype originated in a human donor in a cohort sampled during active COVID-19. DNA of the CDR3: TGTGCCAGTAGTCAGACAGGAAGGGGTGGTCGTAACACTGAAGCTTTCTTT. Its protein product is CASSQTGRGGRNTEAFF. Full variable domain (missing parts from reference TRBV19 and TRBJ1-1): DGGITQSPKYLFRKEGQNVTLSCEQNLNHDAMYWYRQDPGQGLRLIYYSQIVNDFQKGDIAEGYSVSREKKESFPLTVTSAQKNPTAFYLCASSQTGRGGRNTEAFFGQGTRLTVV.